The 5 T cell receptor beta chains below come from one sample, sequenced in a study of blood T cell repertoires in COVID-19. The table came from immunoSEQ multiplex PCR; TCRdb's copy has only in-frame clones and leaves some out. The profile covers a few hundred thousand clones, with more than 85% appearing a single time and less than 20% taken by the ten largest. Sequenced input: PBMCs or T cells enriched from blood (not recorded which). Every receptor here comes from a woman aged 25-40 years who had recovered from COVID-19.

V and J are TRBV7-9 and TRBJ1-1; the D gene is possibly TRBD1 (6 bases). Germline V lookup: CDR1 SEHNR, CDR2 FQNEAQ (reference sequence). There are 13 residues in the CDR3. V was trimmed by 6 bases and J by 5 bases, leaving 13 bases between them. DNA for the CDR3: TGTGCCAGCAGTCGGCGGGGGCGAACTGAAGCTTTCTTT. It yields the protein CASSRRGRTEAFF.

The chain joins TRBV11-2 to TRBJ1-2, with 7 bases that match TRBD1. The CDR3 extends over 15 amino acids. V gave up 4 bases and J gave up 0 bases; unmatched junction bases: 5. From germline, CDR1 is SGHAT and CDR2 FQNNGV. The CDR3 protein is CASSSGQPANYGYTF. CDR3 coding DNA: TGTGCCAGCAGCTCGGGACAGCCTGCTAACTATGGCTACACCTTC.

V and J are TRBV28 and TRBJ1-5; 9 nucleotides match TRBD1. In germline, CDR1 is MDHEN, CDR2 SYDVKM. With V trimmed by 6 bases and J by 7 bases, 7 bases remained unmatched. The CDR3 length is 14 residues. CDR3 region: CASRPTGGGQPQHF. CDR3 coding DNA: TGTGCCAGCAGGCCCACAGGGGGCGGACAGCCCCAGCATTTT.

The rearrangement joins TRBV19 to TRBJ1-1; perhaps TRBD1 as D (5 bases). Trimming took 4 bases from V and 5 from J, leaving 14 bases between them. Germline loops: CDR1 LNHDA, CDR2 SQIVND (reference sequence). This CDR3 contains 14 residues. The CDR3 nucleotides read TGTGCCAGTAGTAAATGGGCAGGGATTACTGAAGCTTTCTTT. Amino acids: CASSKWAGITEAFF.

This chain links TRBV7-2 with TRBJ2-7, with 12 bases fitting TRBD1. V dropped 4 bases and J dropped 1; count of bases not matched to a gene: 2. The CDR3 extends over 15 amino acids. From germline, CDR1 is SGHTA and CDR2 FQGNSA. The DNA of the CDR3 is TGTGCCAGCAGCTGGGACAGGGGGCCGTCCTACGAGCAGTACTTC. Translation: CASSWDRGPSYEQYF. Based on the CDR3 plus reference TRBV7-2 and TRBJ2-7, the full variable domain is GAGVSQSPSNKVTEKGKDVELRCDPISGHTALYWYRQSLGQGLEFLIYFQGNSAPDKSGLPSDRFSAERTGGSVSTLTIQRTQQEDSAVYLCASSWDRGPSYEQYFGPGTRLTVT.